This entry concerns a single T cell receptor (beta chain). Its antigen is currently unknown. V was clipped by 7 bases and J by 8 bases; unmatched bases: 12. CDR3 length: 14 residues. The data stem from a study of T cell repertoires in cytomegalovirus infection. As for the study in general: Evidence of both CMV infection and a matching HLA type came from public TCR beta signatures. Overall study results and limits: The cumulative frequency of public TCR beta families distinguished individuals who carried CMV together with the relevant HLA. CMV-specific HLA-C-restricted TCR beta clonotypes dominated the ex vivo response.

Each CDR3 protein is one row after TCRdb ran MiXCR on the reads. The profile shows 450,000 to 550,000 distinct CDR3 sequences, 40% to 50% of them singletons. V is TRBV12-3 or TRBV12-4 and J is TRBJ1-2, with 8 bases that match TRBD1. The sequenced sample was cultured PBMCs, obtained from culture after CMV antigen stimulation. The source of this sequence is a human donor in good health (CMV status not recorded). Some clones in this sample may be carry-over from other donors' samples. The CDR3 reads CASTATGAMMGYTF. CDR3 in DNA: TGTGCCAGCACTGCGACAGGGGCTATGATGGGCTACACCTTC.